A selection of T cell receptor beta chains follows, all from one sample in a study of blood T cell repertoires in COVID-19. Assay: immunoSEQ multiplex PCR; the TCRdb copy retains only in-frame clones and omits some. The table shows 200,000 to 250,000 clones, with 70% to 85% occurring only once. The source material was PBMCs or T cells enriched from blood (not recorded which). The receptors shown here come from a man between 60 and 75 years old who had recovered from COVID-19. CDR3s include the opening cysteine and the closing phenylalanine or tryptophan. Fields, in order: V gene, D gene, J gene, clone size, CDR3 protein, CDR3 DNA. A D gene is named only where the DNA matches it firmly. Only part of the rows carry a size: once, few, many, or a class if the clone is expanded.

TRBV7-2,-,TRBJ2-5,-,CASSLGGDPETQYF,TGTGCCAGCAGCTTAGGGGGGGACCCTGAGACCCAGTACTTC
TRBV6-5,TRBD1,TRBJ1-1,-,CASSYDYRGQTEAFF,TGTGCCAGCAGTTACGACTACAGGGGTCAAACTGAAGCTTTCTTT
TRBV5-8,TRBD2,TRBJ2-3,-,CASSFRLAGTDTQYF,TGTGCCAGCAGCTTTCGACTAGCGGGTACAGATACGCAGTATTTT
TRBV3-1/TRBV3-2,TRBD1,TRBJ1-2,few,CASSRGNTGGAGYGYTF,TGTGCCAGCAGCCGGGGGAATACAGGGGGCGCGGGGTATGGCTACACCTTC
TRBV11-2,-,TRBJ2-1,-,CASSIGGGSYNEQFF,TGTGCCAGCAGCATAGGAGGGGGATCCTACAATGAGCAGTTCTTC
TRBV7-3,-,TRBJ2-3,-,CASSLRNTDTQYF,TGTGCCAGCAGCTTACGTAACACAGATACGCAGTATTTT
TRBV7-9,-,TRBJ1-3,-,CASSPGTRNTIYF,TGTGCCAGCAGCCCCGGGACTCGAAACACCATATATTTT
TRBV11-3,-,TRBJ2-6,-,CASSQQGPGANVLTF,TGTGCCAGCAGTCAACAGGGACCCGGGGCCAACGTCCTGACTTTC
TRBV18,-,TRBJ1-1,-,CASSPEAWNTEAFF,TGTGCCAGCTCACCCGAGGCATGGAACACTGAAGCTTTCTTT
TRBV4-1,-,TRBJ1-4,-,CASSQSPGGINEKLFF,TGCGCCAGCAGCCAATCCCCCGGGGGGATTAATGAAAAACTGTTTTTT
TRBV23-1,TRBD1,TRBJ2-7,-,CASSQRGTGYEQYF,TGCGCCAGCAGTCAAAGGGGGACAGGCTACGAGCAGTACTTC
TRBV5-4,-,TRBJ2-2,-,CASSTAAGMNTGELFF,TGTGCCAGCAGTACGGCGGCGGGGATGAACACCGGGGAGCTGTTTTTT
TRBV7-9,TRBD1,TRBJ2-1,-,CASRRQGVGNEQFF,TGTGCCAGCAGACGACAGGGGGTTGGCAATGAGCAGTTCTTC
TRBV7-2,-,TRBJ2-7,-,CASSTIRGEQYF,TGTGCCAGCAGCACCATTAGAGGCGAGCAGTACTTC
TRBV14,TRBD2,TRBJ2-7,-,CASSAGTSGGYEQYF,TGTGCCAGCAGCGCTGGGACTAGCGGGGGCTACGAGCAGTACTTC
TRBV2,-,TRBJ1-2,-,CASTTGLAYGYTF,TGTGCCAGCACTACAGGTCTCGCCTATGGCTACACCTTC
TRBV4-2,TRBD1,TRBJ1-2,-,CASSPTGGFSGYTF,TGTGCCAGCAGTCCGACAGGGGGATTCTCTGGCTACACCTTC
TRBV19,-,TRBJ1-6,-,CASSISLRGSYNSPLHF,TGTGCCAGTAGTATCTCGCTTCGGGGCTCCTATAATTCACCCCTCCACTTT
TRBV7-2,TRBD1,TRBJ1-5,-,CASSLGGQLSNQPQHF,TGTGCCAGCAGCTTAGGGGGACAGCTCAGCAATCAGCCCCAGCATTTT
TRBV27,-,TRBJ2-1,-,CASSSSAGASNNEQFF,TGTGCCAGCAGTTCATCGGCGGGGGCCTCTAACAATGAGCAGTTCTTC
TRBV19,-,TRBJ1-1,few,CASRPGQTIRGEAFF,TGTGCCAGTAGGCCCGGACAGACGATTCGTGGTGAAGCTTTCTTT
TRBV2,-,TRBJ1-1,-,CASTQSLNTEAFF,TGTGCCAGCACCCAGTCCCTGAACACTGAAGCTTTCTTT
TRBV7-9,TRBD1,TRBJ2-1,few,CASSLVRQGVYNEQFF,TGTGCCAGCAGCTTAGTGCGCCAGGGGGTTTACAATGAGCAGTTCTTC
TRBV27,TRBD1,TRBJ2-7,few,CASSRQGKGLYEQYF,TGTGCCAGCAGTCGACAGGGAAAGGGCTTATACGAGCAGTACTTC
TRBV7-2,-,TRBJ2-1,-,CASSPSGGLGEQFF,TGTGCCAGCAGCCCAAGCGGTGGGTTGGGTGAGCAGTTCTTC
TRBV19,TRBD1,TRBJ1-1,-,CATNRGLTEAFF,TGTGCCACTAACAGGGGGCTTACTGAAGCTTTCTTT
TRBV5-1,-,TRBJ2-7,-,CASSSNGGNYEQYF,TGCGCCAGCAGCTCGAACGGGGGAAACTACGAGCAGTACTTC
TRBV5-1,TRBD2,TRBJ2-3,-,CASSLFGGDTDTQYF,TGCGCCAGCAGCTTGTTCGGGGGGGACACAGATACGCAGTATTTT
TRBV10-3,-,TRBJ2-2,-,CAATSSNTGELFF,TGTGCCGCCACCTCTAGTAACACCGGGGAGCTGTTTTTT
TRBV5-1,TRBD1,TRBJ1-2,-,CASSSQGANYGYTF,TGCGCCAGCAGCTCACAGGGGGCTAACTATGGCTACACCTTC
TRBV5-4,TRBD1,TRBJ1-2,-,CASSLDTGAATF,TGTGCCAGCAGCTTGGATACAGGGGCGGCCACCTTC
TRBV11-3,-,TRBJ2-3,-,CASSLNPGKIDTQYF,TGTGCCAGCAGCTTAAACCCAGGGAAGATAGATACGCAGTATTTT
TRBV5-1,TRBD1,TRBJ1-4,-,CASSSGQSNEKLFF,TGCGCCAGCAGCTCGGGACAGAGTAATGAAAAACTGTTTTTT
TRBV19,TRBD1,TRBJ1-2,few,CASSIRQGNYGYTF,TGTGCCAGTAGTATAAGACAGGGGAACTATGGCTACACCTTC
TRBV5-1,TRBD1,TRBJ2-6,-,CASSFTGARGANVLTF,TGCGCCAGCAGCTTCACAGGGGCGCGTGGGGCCAACGTCCTGACTTTC
TRBV5-4,-,TRBJ1-2,once,CASNSVGGILNYGYTF,TGTGCCAGCAATTCGGTAGGGGGAATCTTGAACTATGGCTACACCTTC